This T cell receptor (beta chain) comes out of a study of cytomegalovirus exposure and HLA in healthy donors. The CDR3 is made up of 15 amino acids. Germline-derived CDR1 and CDR2 are SNHLY and FYNNEI. Trimming stripped 5 bases from V and 4 bases from J, with 15 bases between. Researchers ran the PCR with 60 Vbeta and 13 Jbeta primers. Clones were read by immunoSEQ multiplex PCR, and TCRdb kept only the in-frame ones, dropping some. Among fewer than 80,000 clones listed, under 70% were seen once. In the case of this clone: A read error is the likely source, as a far larger clone sits one nucleotide away.

The material sequenced was PBMCs. This sequence was found in a woman in her forties or fifties in good health and CMV-seropositive. The V call is TRBV2, the J call TRBJ1-5, with a possible D match to TRBD1 (6 bases). Here the CDR3 reads CASSPDSPKNQPQHF. In DNA, the CDR3 is TGTGCCAGCAGTCCGGACAGCCCTAAGAATCAGCCCCAGCATTTT.